These 18 T cell receptor beta chains originate from one sample sequenced in a study of T cell responses to AZD1222 COVID-19 vaccine. The method was immunoSEQ multiplex PCR; TCRdb's version includes in-frame clones alone and lacks a portion of them. In the table there are about 110,000 clones, roughly 89% of which are singletons. This sample comprised peripheral blood, obtained on day 0 of AZD1222 vaccination. These receptors were collected from an adult in good health.

The rearrangement uses TRBV4-3 and TRBJ2-3; D gene ambiguous. Germline assignment: CDR1 LGHNA and CDR2 YSLEER. With 4 bases removed from V and 1 base from J, the gap between germline ends came to 12 bases. This CDR3 comprises 15 residues. The CDR3 DNA reads TGCGCCAGCAGCCCCCGCCGCGAGGGCACAGATACGCAGTATTTT. Translated, it gives CASSPRREGTDTQYF.

The rearrangement uses TRBV9 and TRBJ1-5; no clear D gene. Trimming removed 3 bases from V and 3 bases from J, with 13 bases in between. This CDR3 is 15 amino acids long. The germline gives CDR1 SGDLS, CDR2 YYNGEE. The CDR3 sequence: CASSGTDGPNQPQHF. Here the CDR3 DNA reads TGTGCCAGCAGCGGGACGGACGGCCCCAATCAGCCCCAGCATTTT.

V gene TRBV15 combines with J gene TRBJ1-1; D gene uncertain. Germline CDR1 is LNHNV and CDR2 is YYDKDF (reference sequence). V lost 3 bases, J lost 6 bases, and 14 bases lay in between. The CDR3 length is 14 residues. The CDR3 nucleotides are TGTGCCACCAGCAGTCGGGCAGGCCGAGCTGAAGCTTTCTTT. Translated: CATSSRAGRAEAFF.

The chain combines TRBV19 with TRBJ1-6; 8 bases align to TRBD1. This CDR3 contains 15 residues. Germline loops: CDR1 LNHDA, CDR2 SQIVND (reference sequence). Unmatched junction bases numbered 4, after V lost 3 bases and J lost 6 bases. The CDR3 DNA is TGTGCCAGTAGTATTTTTGGGACAGGTAATTCACCCCTCCACTTT. Translation: CASSIFGTGNSPLHF.

The V call is TRBV3-1 (or the pseudogene TRBV3-2), the J call TRBJ2-1; D gene uncertain. Germline lookup yields CDR1 LGHDT and CDR2 YNNKEL (reference sequence). The germline V and J ends were trimmed by 3 bases and 9 bases, with 9 bases remaining between them. CDR3 length: 12 residues. The CDR3 loop reads CASSHRFSEQFF. DNA of the CDR3: TGTGCCAGCAGCCACAGATTTTCTGAGCAGTTCTTC.

Written as DNA, the CDR3 is TGTGCCAGCAGCTTCACAGATACGCAGTATTTT. Encoded protein: CASSFTDTQYF. The chain employs TRBV7-9 and TRBJ2-3; no firm D call. Trimming took off 3 bases at V and 2 bases at J, with 0 bases between the two ends. CDR3 length: 11 amino acids. The germline gives CDR1 SEHNR, CDR2 FQNEAQ (reference sequence).

The chain links TRBV5-1 to TRBJ1-2; a weak D match, TRBD1 (6 bases). The CDR3 consists of 16 residues. V was pared by 0 bases and J by 3 bases, with 15 bases between. Germline CDR1 is SGHRS and CDR2 is YFSETQ. CDR3 in amino acids: CASSLDSGGVDYGYTF. CDR3 coding DNA: TGCGCCAGCAGCTTGGATTCCGGGGGCGTAGACTATGGCTACACCTTC.

This clone occurred once. This sequence joins TRBV7-3 and TRBJ2-6; D is ambiguous. This CDR3 is 15 amino acids long. Germline CDR1 and CDR2: SGHTA and FQGTGA. Trimming took off 0 bases at V and 1 base at J, with 4 bases between the two ends. Here the CDR3 reads CASSLTGSGANVLTF. CDR3 in DNA: TGTGCCAGCAGCTTAACAGGGTCTGGGGCCAACGTCCTGACTTTC.

This clone has just a few counts. The V and J genes are TRBV6-2 or TRBV6-3 and TRBJ2-4; D is perhaps TRBD1 (6 bases). V lost 6 bases, J lost 1 base, and 19 bases lay in between. The CDR3 loop spans 17 amino acids. From germline, CDR1 is MNHEY and CDR2 SVGEGT. Written as DNA, the CDR3 is TGTGCCAGCAGCCGATTACCACAGGGAGAGGCCAAAAACATTCAGTACTTC. Translated: CASSRLPQGEAKNIQYF.

J is TRBJ2-1 and V is TRBV4-1, with a possible D match to TRBD2 (5 bases). The CDR3 runs to 19 residues. Germline V lookup: CDR1 MGHRA, CDR2 YSYEKL. The germline V and J ends were trimmed by 0 bases and 0 bases, with 18 bases remaining between them. This CDR3 reads CASSQDQARDRSSYNEQFF. CDR3 sequence (DNA): TGCGCCAGCAGCCAAGACCAGGCCCGGGATCGGAGCTCCTACAATGAGCAGTTCTTC.

The rearrangement joins TRBV6-2 or TRBV6-3 to TRBJ1-5, with TRBD1 matching 9 bases. The CDR3 covers 19 residues. In germline, CDR1 is MNHEY, CDR2 SVGEGT. The ends lost 3 bases at V and 2 bases at J; junction bases unmatched: 14. CDR3 amino acids: CASSYNLGQGVFGNQPQHF. CDR3 nucleotides: TGTGCCAGCAGTTATAATTTGGGACAGGGCGTCTTTGGCAATCAGCCCCAGCATTTT.

The rearrangement links TRBV6-2 or TRBV6-3 to TRBJ2-1, with D possibly TRBD2 on 6 matching bases. The CDR3 extends over 21 amino acids. The germline V gene encodes CDR1 MNHEY and CDR2 SVGEGT. Trimming took 3 bases from V and 0 from J, leaving 27 bases between them. The CDR3 DNA reads TGTGCCAGCAGTTATCCAACGACCCCCCCTGCGCGCGGGGTCTCCTACAATGAGCAGTTCTTC. Its protein product is CASSYPTTPPARGVSYNEQFF.

The V and J genes are TRBV19 and TRBJ2-1; 9 bases are a match to TRBD1. After removal of 5 bases from V and 6 bases from J, the junction contained 8 bases not matched to a gene. The V gene's germline CDR1 is LNHDA and CDR2 SQIVND (reference sequence). This CDR3 is built from 15 residues. In nucleotides, the CDR3 is TGTGCCAGTAGTCCCCGGGACAGGGTTTCCAATGAGCAGTTCTTC. It codes for CASSPRDRVSNEQFF.

V gene TRBV18 combines with J gene TRBJ2-1; D is unclear. Trimming stripped 2 bases from V and 8 bases from J, with 10 bases between. This CDR3 contains 13 residues. Germline V gene data show CDR1 as KGHSH and CDR2 as LQKENI. In DNA, the CDR3 is TGTGCCAGCTCACCAACGCAGGTGGATGAGCAGTTCTTC. Its translation: CASSPTQVDEQFF.

The V call is TRBV2, the J call TRBJ2-7; 11 bases match TRBD1. CDR1 and CDR2 (germline): SNHLY, FYNNEI. Trimming took 6 bases from V and 4 from J; bases not matched to a gene: 5. The CDR3 sequence is 14 residues long. CDR3 loop: CASSVDRGQYEQYF. CDR3 bases: TGTGCCAGCAGCGTGGACAGGGGGCAGTACGAGCAGTACTTC.

The chain combines TRBV12-3 or TRBV12-4 with TRBJ1-5; no clear D gene. The ends were cut back, 3 bases at V and 8 bases at J, with 11 bases in the middle. The CDR3 has 13 amino acids. The DNA for the CDR3 is TGTGCCAGCAGTTTTCAAGGGCTGAAGCCCCAGCATTTT. It specifies CASSFQGLKPQHF.

The rearrangement uses TRBV3-1 (or the pseudogene TRBV3-2) and TRBJ1-1; D perhaps matches TRBD1 (5 bases). The CDR3 spans 15 residues. Germline V gene sequence: CDR1 LGHDT, CDR2 YNNKEL (reference sequence). The ends were cut back, 5 bases at V and 5 bases at J, with 18 bases in the middle. Written as DNA, the CDR3 is TGTGCCAGCAGCGCGGAGGAAGGGTGGGGGACTGAAGCTTTCTTT. Protein: CASSAEEGWGTEAFF.

This clone was detected only once. The rearrangement joins TRBV7-2 to TRBJ1-1; perhaps TRBD1 as D (5 bases). V was trimmed by 9 bases and J by 1 base, leaving 15 bases between them. Germline V lookup: CDR1 SGHTA, CDR2 FQGNSA. The CDR3 length is 14 residues. The CDR3 reads CASLQGGENTEAFF. The CDR3 DNA reads as TGTGCCAGTCTTCAGGGAGGGGAGAACACTGAAGCTTTCTTT. The complete variable domain, with remaining parts taken from reference TRBV7-2 and TRBJ1-1, reads GAGVSQSPSNKVTEKGKDVELRCDPISGHTALYWYRQSLGQGLEFLIYFQGNSAPDKSGLPSDRFSAERTGGSVSTLTIQRTQQEDSAVYLCASLQGGENTEAFFGQGTRLTVV.